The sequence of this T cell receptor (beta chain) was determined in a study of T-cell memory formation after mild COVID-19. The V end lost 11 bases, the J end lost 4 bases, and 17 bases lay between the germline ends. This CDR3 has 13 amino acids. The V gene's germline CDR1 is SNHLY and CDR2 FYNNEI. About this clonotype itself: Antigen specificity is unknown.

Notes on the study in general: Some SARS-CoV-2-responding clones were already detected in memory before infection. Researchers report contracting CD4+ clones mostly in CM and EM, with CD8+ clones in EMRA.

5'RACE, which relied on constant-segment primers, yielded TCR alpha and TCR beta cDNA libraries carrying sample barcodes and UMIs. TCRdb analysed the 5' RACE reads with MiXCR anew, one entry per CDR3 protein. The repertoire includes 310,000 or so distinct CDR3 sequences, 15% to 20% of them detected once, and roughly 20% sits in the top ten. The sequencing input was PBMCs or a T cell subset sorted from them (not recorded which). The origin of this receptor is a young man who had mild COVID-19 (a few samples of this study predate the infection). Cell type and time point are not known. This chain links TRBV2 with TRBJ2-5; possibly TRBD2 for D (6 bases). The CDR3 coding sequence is TGTGCCGTCCCGTCGGGGGTCGGAGAGACCCAGTACTTC. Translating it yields CAVPSGVGETQYF.